The sequence of this T cell receptor beta chain was determined in a study of shared clonotypes between healthy human individuals. Study results and caveats: There were few donors, and this limited the genetic and exposure-history diversity represented.

Comment on this clone: Its antigen is as yet unknown.

The assay was immunoSEQ multiplex PCR, and TCRdb's table has in-frame clones only and misses some. The data hold around 2.3 million clones, with approximately 96% observed a single time. This CDR3 has 16 residues. Germline CDR1 SGDLS, CDR2 YYNGEE. With V trimmed by 0 bases and J by 3 bases, 6 bases remained unmatched. Recent vaccinations or acute infections were absent in the healthy HIV-negative adult donors. Negatively enriched CD4+ T cells were divided by CD45RA into naive and memory. The chain couples TRBV9 to TRBJ2-1; 7 bases line up with TRBD2. The sample was naive CD4+ T cells sorted from blood. Subset of the sample: CD45RA+ positively selected. The source is a young man in good health. The CDR3 nucleotides read TGTGCCAGCAGCGTAGGTGGGGCTAGCGGCTACAATGAGCAGTTCTTC. It yields the protein CASSVGGASGYNEQFF.